The subject of this entry is one TCR beta chain. This entry belongs to a study of blood T cell repertoires in COVID-19. The wider study: Material from acute and convalescent COVID-19 was sourced from the United States, Italy and Spain. T cells, B-cell-depleted T cells, or PBMCs supplied cDNA or gDNA.

In the original workflow: Reference gene primer amplification gave nucleated cell count estimates. TCRdb keeps only in-frame clones here, not all; method: immunoSEQ multiplex PCR. The DNA gave D and trimming, while V, J and clone size come from that table. This table holds some 50,000 clones, roughly 78% found once. The CDR3 runs 15 residues. Trimming removed 1 base from V and 4 bases from J, with 11 bases in between. Germline V CDR1 and CDR2: SGHAT, FQNNGV. The sequence was collected from a woman older than 75 with acute or convalescent COVID-19. The chain carries TRBV11-2 and TRBJ1-3; D uncertain. Sequencing was performed on peripheral blood. The CDR3 spells CASSLGRGGGNTIYF. CDR3 bases: TGTGCCAGCAGCTTAGGACGGGGTGGCGGAAACACCATATATTTT.